A selection of T cell receptor beta chains follows, all from one sample in a study of T cells after posttransplantation cyclophosphamide. Only in-frame clones appear in the TCRdb table, and some are missing; sequencing was by immunoSEQ multiplex PCR. The sample presents approximately 12,000 clones, none singletons. The sample consisted of PBMCs, taken after allogeneic stem cell transplant with posttransplant cyclophosphamide. These receptors were taken from a female patient aged 40 to 50 who received an allogeneic stem cell transplant from a related donor, was CMV-positive, and had acute GVHD only. T cells may partly derive from the graft donor. Both conserved end residues are part of each CDR3. The D gene is left open where the match is weak. Not every row has a clone size; where given, it reads once, few, many or a size class.

J gene	V gene	D gene	clone size	CDR3 protein	CDR3 DNA
TRBJ2-2	TRBV10-3	.	many	CASRGSTGELFF	TGTGCCTCCCGGGGGTCCACCGGGGAGCTGTTTTTT
TRBJ2-1	TRBV5-1	.	many	CASSFRVNGDNEQFF	TGCGCCAGCAGCTTTCGCGTGAACGGGGACAATGAGCAGTTCTTC
TRBJ1-6	TRBV9	.	.	CASSVGQINSPLHF	TGTGCCAGCAGCGTAGGGCAGATTAATTCACCCCTCCACTTT
TRBJ1-1	TRBV29-1	.	few	CSATGSLNTEAFF	TGCAGCGCAACAGGGAGTTTGAACACTGAAGCTTTCTTT
TRBJ2-3	TRBV18	TRBD2	few	CASSPTSGKDTQYF	TGTGCCAGCTCACCAACTAGCGGGAAGGATACGCAGTATTTT
TRBJ2-3	TRBV5-1	.	.	CASSYQVSRRTVTDTQYF	TGCGCCAGCAGCTACCAAGTGAGCCGTAGAACGGTCACAGATACGCAGTATTTT
TRBJ2-3	TRBV7-6	TRBD2	few	CASSLKGGLAGTSTDTQYF	TGTGCCAGCAGCTTAAAGGGGGGACTAGCGGGAACTTCCACAGATACGCAGTATTTT
TRBJ2-2	TRBV5-4	.	many	CASSRGGDTGELFF	TGTGCCAGCAGCAGGGGGGGGGACACCGGGGAGCTGTTTTTT
TRBJ1-6	TRBV5-4	TRBD1	many	CASSGTANSPLHF	TGTGCCAGCAGCGGGACAGCTAATTCACCCCTCCACTTT
TRBJ2-7	TRBV2	.	few	CASSERGGTYEQYF	TGTGCCAGCAGTGAGCGCGGAGGCACCTACGAGCAGTACTTC
TRBJ1-1	TRBV18	TRBD1	many	CASSPRGQGDTEAFF	TGTGCCAGCTCACCACGCGGACAGGGTGACACTGAAGCTTTCTTT
TRBJ2-3	TRBV19	TRBD1	many	CASQTGTVFSDTQYF	TGTGCCAGCCAGACCGGGACAGTGTTTTCAGATACGCAGTATTTT
TRBJ2-3	TRBV19	TRBD2	many	CASSIPAPGRRQYF	TGTGCCAGTAGTATCCCCGCCCCCGGGAGGAGGCAGTATTTT
TRBJ2-2	TRBV7-2	TRBD1	many	CGLDRDTGELFF	TGTGGGTTGGACAGGGACACCGGGGAGCTGTTTTTT
TRBJ1-5	TRBV9	.	many	CASSVASNQPQHF	TGTGCCAGCAGCGTAGCGAGCAATCAGCCCCAGCATTTT
TRBJ2-1	TRBV4-1	.	many	CASSQDRGLLKANEQFF	TGCGCCAGCAGCCAAGACAGGGGCCTCTTGAAGGCCAATGAGCAGTTCTTC
TRBJ2-1	TRBV4-1	TRBD1	.	CASSRRQGGSYNEQFF	TGCGCCAGCAGCCGCCGACAGGGGGGCTCCTACAATGAGCAGTTCTTC
TRBJ1-5	TRBV27	TRBD1	many	CASSLTGGPNQPQHF	TGTGCCAGCAGTTTAACAGGGGGCCCAAATCAGCCCCAGCATTTT
TRBJ2-5	TRBV4-2	TRBD2	many	CASSQENGAGQGPRGTQYF	TGTGCCAGCAGCCAAGAAAACGGAGCGGGGCAGGGTCCAAGGGGGACCCAGTACTTC
TRBJ1-6	TRBV7-3	.	many	CASSSTGSRSPLHF	TGTGCCAGCAGCTCCACAGGGTCCCGTTCACCCCTCCACTTT
TRBJ2-3	TRBV7-2	TRBD2	many	CASSLAAGSTDTQYF	TGTGCCAGCAGCTTAGCAGCGGGGAGCACAGATACGCAGTATTTT
TRBJ2-1	TRBV11-3	TRBD2	few	CASSLVRLAGGNEQFF	TGTGCCAGCAGCTTAGTACGTCTAGCGGGAGGGAATGAGCAGTTCTTC
TRBJ2-2	TRBV4-1	TRBD2	.	CASSQVAQRGASTGELFF	TGCGCCAGCAGCCAAGTAGCTCAGCGGGGGGCCAGCACCGGGGAGCTGTTTTTT
TRBJ1-1	TRBV4-3	.	many	CASSQDGGGNTEAFF	TGCGCCAGCAGCCAAGACGGGGGGGGGAACACTGAAGCTTTCTTT
TRBJ1-5	TRBV4-3	TRBD1	many	CASSQGQGGQPQHF	TGCGCCAGCAGCCAAGGACAGGGGGGTCAGCCCCAGCATTTT
TRBJ2-2	TRBV12-5	TRBD2	many	CASGLGLAGTTGELFF	TGTGCTAGTGGTTTGGGACTAGCGGGAACCACCGGGGAGCTGTTTTTT
TRBJ2-2	TRBV19	TRBD1	many	CASSISLWTGPTGELFF	TGTGCCAGTAGTATATCTCTCTGGACAGGGCCCACCGGGGAGCTGTTTTTT
TRBJ2-5	TRBV10-1	TRBD2	.	CASGPGVAGAAETQYF	TGCGCCAGCGGGCCGGGGGTAGCGGGGGCGGCGGAGACCCAGTACTTC
TRBJ2-5	TRBV7-9	TRBD2	many	CACLAGAETQYF	TGTGCCTGTTTAGCGGGGGCGGAGACCCAGTACTTC
TRBJ2-5	TRBV5-6	.	many	CASSLEQGETQYF	TGTGCCAGCAGCTTGGAGCAGGGAGAGACCCAGTACTTC
TRBJ1-2	TRBV4-3	TRBD1	many	CASSQDRSNYGYTF	TGCGCCAGCAGCCAGGACAGGAGTAACTATGGCTACACCTTC
TRBJ2-5	TRBV7-7	.	few	CASSLGSAGYQETQYF	TGTGCCAGCAGCTTAGGATCTGCCGGGTACCAAGAGACCCAGTACTTC